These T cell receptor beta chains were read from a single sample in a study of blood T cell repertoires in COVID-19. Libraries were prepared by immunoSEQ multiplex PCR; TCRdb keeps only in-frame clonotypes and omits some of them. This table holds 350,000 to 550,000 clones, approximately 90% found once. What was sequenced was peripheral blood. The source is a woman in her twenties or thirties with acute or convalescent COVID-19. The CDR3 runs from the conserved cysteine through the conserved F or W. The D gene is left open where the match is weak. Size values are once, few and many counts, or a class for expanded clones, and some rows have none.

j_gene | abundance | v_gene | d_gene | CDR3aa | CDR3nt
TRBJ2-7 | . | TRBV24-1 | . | CATSATGRGTAYEQYF | TGTGCCACCAGCGCGACGGGCCGGGGTACTGCCTACGAGCAGTACTTC
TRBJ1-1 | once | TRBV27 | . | CASERRGSMNTEAFF | TGTGCCAGCGAAAGAAGGGGCTCCATGAACACTGAAGCTTTCTTT
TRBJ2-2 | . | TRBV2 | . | CASSGNRVDTGELFF | TGTGCCAGCAGTGGGAACAGGGTGGACACCGGGGAGCTGTTTTTT
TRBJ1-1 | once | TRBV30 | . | CAWIRQEDTEAFF | TGTGCCTGGATACGACAGGAAGACACTGAAGCTTTCTTT
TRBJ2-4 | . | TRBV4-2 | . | CASSPRLEGGAKNIQYF | TGTGCCAGCAGCCCACGATTGGAAGGGGGTGCCAAAAACATTCAGTACTTC
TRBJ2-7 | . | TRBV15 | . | CATSSARDTYEQYF | TGTGCCACCAGCTCCGCCCGGGACACTTACGAGCAGTACTTC
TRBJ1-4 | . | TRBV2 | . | CASTGRDQEKLFF | TGTGCCAGCACGGGGAGGGATCAGGAAAAACTGTTTTTT
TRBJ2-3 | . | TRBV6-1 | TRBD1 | CASSEAGTGGRRDTQYF | TGTGCCAGCAGTGAAGCTGGGACAGGGGGCCGGAGAGATACGCAGTATTTT
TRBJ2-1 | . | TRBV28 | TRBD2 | CASSPGLAAGSSYNEQFF | TGTGCCAGCAGTCCGGGACTAGCGGCGGGCTCCTCCTACAATGAGCAGTTCTTC
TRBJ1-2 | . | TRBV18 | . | CASSLDRSYGYTF | TGTGCCAGCTCACTCGACAGGAGTTATGGCTACACCTTC
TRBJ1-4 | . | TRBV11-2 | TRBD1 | CASRDRAREKLFF | TGTGCCAGCCGTGACAGGGCGCGGGAAAAACTGTTTTTT
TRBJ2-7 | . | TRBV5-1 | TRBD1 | CASSLEGDRPYEQYF | TGCGCCAGCAGCTTGGAGGGGGACAGGCCCTACGAGCAGTACTTC
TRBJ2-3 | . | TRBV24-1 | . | CATSDADSTVTQYF | TGTGCCACCAGTGATGCGGACAGTACAGTTACGCAGTATTTT
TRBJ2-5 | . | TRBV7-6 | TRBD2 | CASSLLAGGFETQYF | TGTGCCAGCAGCTTACTAGCGGGGGGTTTCGAGACCCAGTACTTC
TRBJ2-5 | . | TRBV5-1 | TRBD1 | CASSSTGTGTETQYF | TGCGCCAGCAGCTCAACCGGGACAGGGACGGAGACCCAGTACTTC
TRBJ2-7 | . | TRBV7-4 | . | CASSTRDWYF | TGTGCCAGCAGCACCCGCGATTGGTACTTC